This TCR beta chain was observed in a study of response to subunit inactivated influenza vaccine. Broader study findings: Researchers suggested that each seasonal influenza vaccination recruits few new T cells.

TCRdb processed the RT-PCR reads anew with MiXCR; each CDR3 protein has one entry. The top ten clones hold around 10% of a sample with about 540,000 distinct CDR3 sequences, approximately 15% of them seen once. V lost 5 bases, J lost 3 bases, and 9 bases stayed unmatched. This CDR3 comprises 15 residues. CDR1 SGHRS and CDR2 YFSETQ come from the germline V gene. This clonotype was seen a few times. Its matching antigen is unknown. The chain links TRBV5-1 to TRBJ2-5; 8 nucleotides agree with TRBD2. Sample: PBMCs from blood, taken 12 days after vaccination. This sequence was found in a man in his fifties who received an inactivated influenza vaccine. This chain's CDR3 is CASSFRRGAEETQYF. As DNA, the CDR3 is TGCGCCAGCAGTTTCCGGCGGGGGGCAGAAGAGACCCAGTACTTC. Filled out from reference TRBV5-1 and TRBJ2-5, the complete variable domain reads KAGVTQTPRYLIKTRGQQVTLSCSPISGHRSVSWYQQTPGQGLQFLFEYFSETQRNKGNFPGRFSGRQFSNSRSEMNVSTLELGDSALYLCASSFRRGAEETQYFGPGTRLLVL.